This TCR beta chain was identified in a study of neurological immune-mediated disorders. TCRdb redid the calling of the 5' RACE reads with MiXCR, one entry per CDR3 protein. The table has tens of thousands of distinct CDR3 sequences, 3.5% to 5% seen once. Many counts were recorded for this clonotype. A junction boundary mismatches the germline segment, possibly from a read error. The CDR3 runs to 12 residues. CDR1 SGHTA and CDR2 FQGNSA come from the germline V gene. Sequencing was done on a sample of PBMCs. The genes are TRBV7-2 and TRBJ2-1; 9 bases match TRBD2. The sequence derives from a woman in her sixties or seventies with multiple sclerosis. This CDR3 reads CASSSLAGERFF. The CDR3 DNA follows: TGTGCCAGCAGCTCACTAGCGGGCGAGCGGTTCTTC.